Each of the 22 T cell receptor beta chains below was sequenced from the same sample in a study of T cells in Graves' hyperthyroidism and ophthalmopathy. The source material, RNA transcripts, was used to amplify TCR beta CDR3 regions. The HTBI primer set was used in a first-round RT-PCR of the TCR CDR3. MiXCR, run by TCRdb on the multiplex PCR reads, gives a single entry per CDR3 protein. The sample shows hundreds of thousands of distinct CDR3 sequences, approximately 15% of them seen only once. The sample comprised blood. The receptors here all came from a woman aged 40 to 50 with Graves' ophthalmopathy.

This clonotype was seen many times. The chain joins TRBV20-1 to TRBJ1-2; weak D call: TRBD1 (5 bases). V lost 3 bases and J lost 1, with 6 bases in between. Germline CDR1 DFQATT, CDR2 SNEGSKA (reference sequence). The CDR3 has 12 amino acids. The CDR3 here is CSASDSNYGYTF. CDR3 bases: TGCAGTGCTAGTGACAGTAACTATGGCTACACCTTC.

This clonotype was observed many times. The V gene is TRBV6-1, the J gene TRBJ1-2, with TRBD1 matching 9 bases. J was trimmed by 3 bases and V by 4 bases; bases with no gene match: 3. The CDR3 is 14 residues long. Germline V gene lookup returns CDR1 MNHNS and CDR2 SASEGT. The CDR3 here is CASSVRTGDYGYTF. CDR3 coding DNA: TGTGCCAGCAGTGTCCGGACAGGGGACTATGGCTACACCTTC.

A few counts support this clonotype. This may be a read error, as it is one base from a much larger clone. This chain joins TRBV12-3 or TRBV12-4 and TRBJ2-7; TRBD1 is a possible D gene (6 bases). V dropped 6 bases and J dropped 4 bases, with 10 bases sitting between them. The CDR3 consists of 12 residues. Written as DNA, the CDR3 is TGTGCCAGCAGGATTACAGGGTACGAGCAGTACTTC. Translated, it gives CASRITGYEQYF.

This clonotype was counted ten times or more. The chain has TRBV30 and TRBJ1-1; no definite D call. There are 13 residues in the CDR3. V was trimmed by 0 bases and J by 8 bases, leaving 13 bases between them. The germline gives CDR1 GTSNPN, CDR2 SVGIG (reference sequence). The CDR3, as DNA: TGTGCCTGGAGTGTCGTATCCGGTCAGGAAGCTTTCTTT. As protein: CAWSVVSGQEAFF.

This clonotype was recorded at least ten times. The rearrangement uses TRBV24-1 and TRBJ2-7; D is unclear. CDR1 is KGHDR, CDR2 SFDVKD, per germline. The CDR3 totals 15 residues. The V and J ends lost 3 bases and 2 bases respectively, with 13 bases between them. CDR3 in amino acids: CATSDPSADPYEQYF. CDR3 coding DNA: TGTGCCACCAGTGATCCTTCCGCAGACCCCTACGAGCAGTACTTC.

This clonotype was counted a few times. The J gene is TRBJ2-7, the V gene TRBV5-1; 8 nucleotides match TRBD1. The V and J ends lost 1 base and 2 bases, in that order; junction bases with no gene match: 8. The germline V gene has CDR1 SGHRS and CDR2 YFSETQ. This CDR3 has 16 residues. CDR3 loop: CASSLTWSQGAYEQYF. In nucleotides, the CDR3 is TGCGCCAGCAGCTTGACATGGTCACAGGGGGCCTACGAGCAGTACTTC.

This clonotype was recorded at least ten times. The V call is TRBV10-3, the J call TRBJ1-2; D unclear. The germline V and J ends were trimmed by 5 bases and 8 bases, with 12 bases remaining between them. CDR1 is ENHRY and CDR2 is SYGVKD in the germline V gene. The length of the CDR3 is 12 residues. This CDR3 reads CAISRALEGYTF. The CDR3 DNA is TGTGCCATCAGTCGGGCATTGGAAGGCTACACCTTC.

The chain is built from TRBV2 and TRBJ2-2, with D possibly TRBD2 on 6 matching bases. The CDR3 has 15 residues. Trimming left V 6 bases short and J 6 bases short, with 17 bases between. CDR1 and CDR2 (germline): SNHLY, FYNNEI. CDR3 DNA: TGTGCCAGCAGCCTCCGGGAGTCGCGGTCCGGGGAGCTGTTTTTT. Encoded protein: CASSLRESRSGELFF.

This clonotype has a count of ten or more. V is TRBV6-5 and J is TRBJ1-3; no clear D. The CDR3 totals 13 residues. CDR1 and CDR2 (germline): MNHEY, SVGAGI. The V end lost 5 bases, the J end lost 2 bases, and 7 bases lay between the germline ends. In DNA form, the CDR3 reads TGTGCCAGCAGTCTTGGGACTGGAAACACCATATATTTT. It is translated as CASSLGTGNTIYF.

This clonotype was counted at least ten times. The chain uses TRBV2 and TRBJ2-7; no definite D call. CDR1 is SNHLY and CDR2 is FYNNEI in the germline V gene. V was clipped by 6 bases and J by 0 bases, with 9 bases between them. The CDR3 loop spans 13 amino acids. CDR3 DNA sequence: TGTGCCAGCAGATTAACAGTCTCCTACGAGCAGTACTTC. Its translation is CASRLTVSYEQYF.

The genes are TRBV29-1 and TRBJ2-2, with 9 nucleotides matching TRBD1. J lost 3 bases, V lost 4 bases, and 9 bases had no gene match. This CDR3 comprises 16 residues. CDR1 is SQVTM and CDR2 is ANQGSEA in the germline V gene. The CDR3 DNA reads as TGCAGCGTTGCCGTCGGGACAGGGACGGACACCGGGGAGCTGTTTTTT. This gives the protein CSVAVGTGTDTGELFF.

This clonotype appeared many times. The chain couples TRBV6-2 or TRBV6-3 to TRBJ2-7; D is unclear. The V and J ends lost 9 bases and 0 bases respectively, with 12 bases between them. The length of the CDR3 is 13 residues. CDR1 is MNHEY, CDR2 SVGEGT, per germline. The CDR3 is CASTRGHSYEQYF. For the CDR3, the DNA is TGTGCCAGTACGCGTGGTCACTCCTACGAGCAGTACTTC.

The sample holds many counts of this clonotype. CDR3 sequence reads: CASSSPGQESYEQYF. For the CDR3, the DNA is TGTGCCAGCAGTTCCCCGGGACAGGAATCGTACGAGCAGTACTTC. This chain links TRBV28 with TRBJ2-7; 8 bases line up with TRBD1. The CDR3 is made up of 15 amino acids. From germline, CDR1 is MDHEN and CDR2 SYDVKM. The V gene end was trimmed by 4 bases and the J gene end by 4 bases; junction bases not matched to a gene: 9.

This clonotype was found a few times. No conserved phenylalanine or tryptophan ends this CDR3, so it is likely a read error. The rearrangement links TRBV7-2 to TRBJ1-2; D gene ambiguous. V was cut by 3 bases and J by 6 bases, with 14 bases left in between. This CDR3 spans 14 amino acids. From germline, CDR1 is SGHTA and CDR2 FQGNSA. The CDR3 nucleotides are TGTGCCAGCAGCTTTGAGGATCGGTGGAATGGCTACACCTCC. It translates to CASSFEDRWNGYTS.

This clonotype was detected many times. The rearrangement uses TRBV25-1 and TRBJ2-5, with unresolved D. The germline V and J ends were trimmed by 4 bases and 5 bases, with 5 bases remaining between them. CDR1 MGHDK and CDR2 SYGVNS come from the germline V gene. The CDR3 is made up of 11 amino acids. The DNA for the CDR3 is TGTGCCAGCAGTGGAATGGAGACCCAGTACTTC. Protein: CASSGMETQYF.

This clonotype showed up many times. The chain uses TRBV20-1 and TRBJ1-1; D uncertain. Per germline, CDR1 DFQATT and CDR2 SNEGSKA (reference sequence). This CDR3 is built from 11 residues. Between the trimmed V and J ends, which lost 5 bases and 3 bases, there was a span of 7 bases. The CDR3 here is CSAVSDTEAFF. The CDR3 DNA is TGCAGTGCTGTATCGGACACTGAAGCTTTCTTT.

The genes are TRBV20-1 and TRBJ2-7; TRBD2 matches 8 bases. The CDR3 consists of 14 residues. CDR1 is DFQATT, CDR2 SNEGSKA, per germline (reference sequence). Trimming removed 1 base from V and 4 bases from J; junction bases left unmatched: 6. The CDR3, as DNA: TGCAGTGCTAGAGGTAGTGCGGGAGGATACGAGCAGTACTTC. Protein: CSARGSAGGYEQYF.

The chain carries TRBV6-1 and TRBJ1-2, with TRBD1 matching over 9 bases. The CDR3 contains 14 residues. CDR1 and CDR2 (germline): MNHNS, SASEGT. The V gene end was trimmed by 5 bases and the J gene end by 7 bases; junction bases not matched to a gene: 8. The CDR3 sequence: CASSPSADRGGYTF. DNA for the CDR3: TGTGCCAGCAGTCCATCGGCGGACAGGGGTGGCTACACCTTC.

This clonotype was observed many times. The chain uses TRBV20-1 and TRBJ2-2, with D hard to call. This CDR3 is 16 amino acids long. Germline CDR1 reads DFQATT; CDR2 reads SNEGSKA (reference sequence). The V gene lost 0 bases and the J gene lost 7 bases, with 18 bases spanning the gap. Written as DNA, the CDR3 is TGCAGTGCTAGAGATCGGCTGGAGAACGTCGACGGGGAGCTGTTTTTT. It encodes CSARDRLENVDGELFF.

The V gene is TRBV2, the J gene TRBJ2-7; no reliable D call. The germline CDR1 and CDR2 sequences are SNHLY and FYNNEI. V was cut by 6 bases and J by 1 base, with 16 bases left in between. The CDR3 covers 15 residues. CDR3 DNA: TGTGCCAGCAGCGCCCATGGGTATCCTTCCTACGAGCAGTACTTC. It translates to CASSAHGYPSYEQYF.

This clonotype was counted ten times or more. The V call is TRBV29-1, the J call TRBJ2-7, with D possibly being TRBD1 (5 bases). The germline V gene has CDR1 SQVTM and CDR2 ANQGSEA. Trimming left V 4 bases short and J 0 bases short, with 10 bases between. The CDR3 runs to 13 residues. CDR3 sequence: CSVAVTASYEQYF. The CDR3 coding sequence is TGCAGCGTTGCAGTGACAGCCTCCTACGAGCAGTACTTC.

This clonotype showed up many times. The chain is built from TRBV20-1 and TRBJ1-1; the D gene is possibly TRBD1 (5 bases). The germline V and J ends were trimmed by 0 bases and 3 bases, with 14 bases remaining between them. The germline CDR1 and CDR2 sequences are DFQATT and SNEGSKA (reference sequence). This CDR3 contains 15 residues. The CDR3 region has the DNA TGCAGTGCTAGAGACCTCCGGGGGAGGGACACTGAAGCTTTCTTT. Amino acid sequence: CSARDLRGRDTEAFF.